The 23 T cell receptor beta chains reported below all come from one sample, sequenced in a study of blood T cell repertoires in COVID-19. Using immunoSEQ multiplex PCR, the repertoire was profiled, and TCRdb retains in-frame clones only, with some absent. The data contain 300,000 or so clones, roughly 82% of them seen just once; the ten biggest clones take up under 2%. Sequences were obtained from peripheral blood. The receptors stem from a woman between 45 and 60 years old with acute or convalescent COVID-19.

This clone was seen only a few times. This chain uses TRBV5-8 with TRBJ2-1; maybe TRBD1 (6 bases). Per the germline V gene, CDR1 is SGHTS and CDR2 is YDEGEE. CDR3 length: 15 amino acids. Trimming removed 2 bases at V and 4 bases at J, with 13 bases between. CDR3 in DNA: TGTGCCAGCAGCTTTCGAGGACAGCCTTACAATGAGCAGTTCTTC. Its translation is CASSFRGQPYNEQFF.

The J gene is TRBJ1-1, the V gene TRBV4-3; a possible D gene is TRBD1 (5 bases). In germline, CDR1 is LGHNA, CDR2 YSLEER. This CDR3 spans 20 amino acids. Trimming stripped 1 base from V and 3 bases from J, with 27 bases between. Here the CDR3 DNA reads TGCGCCAGCAGCCAAGGGTTTCGGGCAGGGAGGTTTTACAGGCACACTGAAGCTTTCTTT. This encodes CASSQGFRAGRFYRHTEAFF.

The chain joins TRBV27 to TRBJ2-1; 8 nucleotides agree with TRBD1. This CDR3 has 16 residues. V dropped 3 bases and J dropped 0; count of bases not matched to a gene: 4. CDR1 and CDR2 (germline): MNHEY, SMNVEV (reference sequence). CDR3 residues: CASSFFQGASYNEQFF. The DNA for the CDR3 is TGTGCCAGCAGTTTTTTCCAGGGGGCCTCCTACAATGAGCAGTTCTTC.

The chain carries TRBV2 and TRBJ1-5; D is possibly TRBD1 (5 bases). From germline, CDR1 is SNHLY and CDR2 FYNNEI. This CDR3 region has 13 residues. V lost 7 bases to trimming and J lost 4 bases, with 11 bases between them. The CDR3 sequence is CASNAGWNQPQHF. CDR3 nucleotide sequence: TGTGCCAGCAACGCAGGGTGGAATCAGCCCCAGCATTTT.

V and J are TRBV2 and TRBJ1-2, with TRBD1 matching 8 bases. This CDR3 has 12 residues. Germline CDR1 and CDR2: SNHLY and FYNNEI. Trimming at V came to 10 bases and at J to 5 bases, leaving 6 bases not matched to a gene. CDR3 residues: CATSTGDYGYTF. CDR3 bases: TGTGCCACATCGACAGGGGATTATGGCTACACCTTC.

The V gene is TRBV5-1, the J gene TRBJ2-3, with D perhaps matching TRBD2 (6 bases). The CDR3 spans 14 residues. V was cut by 2 bases and J by 5 bases, with 12 bases left in between. CDR1 is SGHRS, CDR2 YFSETQ, per germline. CDR3 residues: CASSFGEAGDTQYF. DNA of the CDR3: TGCGCCAGCAGCTTTGGGGAGGCCGGAGATACGCAGTATTTT.

This sequence joins TRBV28 and TRBJ1-4; tentatively, D is TRBD1 (6 bases). The CDR3 totals 14 residues. V lost 5 bases to trimming and J lost 7 bases, with 14 bases between them. Germline V gives CDR1 MDHEN, CDR2 SYDVKM. The CDR3 sequence: CASSPHRVGEKLFF. The CDR3 nucleotides are TGTGCCAGCAGTCCCCACAGGGTCGGTGAAAAACTGTTTTTT.

This clone was observed a handful of times. V and J are TRBV10-3 and TRBJ2-1, with 8 bases lining up with TRBD1. There are 14 residues in the CDR3. Germline lookup yields CDR1 ENHRY and CDR2 SYGVKD. V shed 6 bases and J 5 bases; nucleotides not matched to a gene: 6. The CDR3 DNA follows: TGTGCCATCAGGGGACAGGCACGGAACAATGAGCAGTTCTTC. Residues: CAIRGQARNNEQFF.

The chain employs TRBV7-8 and TRBJ1-5; no clear D. The CDR3 covers 16 residues. V was shortened by 5 bases and J by 2 bases, with 16 bases between the two germline ends. Germline CDR1 is SGHVS and CDR2 is FQNEAQ. DNA of the CDR3: TGTGCCAGCAGCCCAGGTGGGCCGGGAGGCAATCAGCCCCAGCATTTT. It codes for CASSPGGPGGNQPQHF.

The CDR3 sequence: CASSNDRLSGNTIYF. CDR3 bases: TGTGCCAGTAGTAACGACAGACTCTCTGGAAACACCATATATTTT. The J gene is TRBJ1-3, the V gene TRBV19; TRBD1 is a possible D gene (5 bases). The CDR3 totals 15 residues. Germline assignment: CDR1 LNHDA and CDR2 SQIVND (reference sequence). Trimming removed 4 bases from V and 0 bases from J, with 10 bases in between.

The V call is TRBV5-6, the J call TRBJ1-4, with TRBD1 matching 7 bases. Germline-derived CDR1 and CDR2 are SGHDT and YYEEEE. Trimming at V came to 1 base and at J to 5 bases, leaving 5 bases not matched to a gene. This CDR3 region has 15 residues. The CDR3 here is CASSLRWDSNEKLFF. CDR3 coding DNA: TGTGCCAGCAGCTTGAGGTGGGACAGCAATGAAAAACTGTTTTTT.

The genes are TRBV5-1 and TRBJ2-3, with D perhaps matching TRBD2 (5 bases). There are 15 residues in the CDR3. Trimming shortened V by 2 bases and J by 2 bases, and 12 bases separated the two germline ends. The germline V gene encodes CDR1 SGHRS and CDR2 YFSETQ. The CDR3 spells CASSLGQDSTDTQYF. CDR3 nucleotide sequence: TGCGCCAGCAGCTTAGGCCAGGACTCCACAGATACGCAGTATTTT.

The chain uses TRBV18 and TRBJ1-1, with no clear D. V gave up 4 bases and J gave up 8 bases, with 23 bases separating them. CDR3 length: 16 residues. Germline assignment: CDR1 KGHSH and CDR2 LQKENI. The CDR3 spells CASSRSTGSPLSEAFF. The CDR3 coding sequence is TGTGCCAGCTCACGATCTACCGGGTCCCCCCTCTCCGAAGCTTTCTTT.

V and J are TRBV28 and TRBJ1-5; 12 positions match TRBD1. Per the germline V gene, CDR1 is MDHEN and CDR2 is SYDVKM. Trimming removed 3 bases from V and 2 bases from J; junction bases left unmatched: 5. There are 17 residues in the CDR3. The chain's CDR3 is CASSLGQGAWGNQPQHF. CDR3 in DNA: TGTGCCAGCAGTTTGGGACAGGGGGCCTGGGGCAATCAGCCCCAGCATTTT.

This clone appeared a single time. The V gene is TRBV7-2, the J gene TRBJ2-7; TRBD2 is a possible D gene (6 bases). The CDR3 length is 17 residues. CDR1 and CDR2 (germline): SGHTA, FQGNSA. The V gene lost 2 bases and the J gene lost 2 bases, with 19 bases spanning the gap. The CDR3 DNA reads as TGTGCCAGCAGCTTACGGGAACGGAGGGACTTACCCTACGAGCAGTACTTC. Amino acids: CASSLRERRDLPYEQYF.

This clone was seen a handful of times. This rearrangement joins TRBV18 to TRBJ1-5; 7 bases fit TRBD1. The CDR3 length is 15 residues. The V gene's germline CDR1 is KGHSH and CDR2 LQKENI. V lost 4 bases and J lost 1; bases outside the gene matches: 4. CDR3 nucleotides: TGTGCCAGCTCACGTAACAGGGGAAGCAATCAGCCCCAGCATTTT. It specifies CASSRNRGSNQPQHF.

In this sample, this clone turned up a few times. The rearrangement uses TRBV3-1 (or the pseudogene TRBV3-2) and TRBJ1-1, with TRBD1 matching over 7 bases. Per the germline V gene, CDR1 is LGHDT and CDR2 is YNNKEL (reference sequence). The CDR3 is made up of 14 amino acids. Trimming cost V 2 bases and J 2 bases; bases outside gene matches: 2. Written as DNA, the CDR3 is TGTGCCAGCAGCCAACGACAGGGTAACACTGAAGCTTTCTTT. It translates to CASSQRQGNTEAFF.

The chain uses TRBV19 and TRBJ2-4; possible D gene TRBD1, 5 bases. Germline CDR1 is LNHDA and CDR2 is SQIVND (reference sequence). The CDR3 totals 15 residues. V was cut by 1 base and J by 2 bases, with 9 bases left in between. For the CDR3, the DNA is TGTGCCAGTAGTATAGTCCAGGGTACCAAAAACATTCAGTACTTC. This gives the protein CASSIVQGTKNIQYF.

The chain uses TRBV6-5 and TRBJ2-3; D remains ambiguous. This CDR3 is 16 amino acids long. The V gene lost 4 bases and the J gene lost 3 bases, with 17 bases spanning the gap. The germline V gene has CDR1 MNHEY and CDR2 SVGAGI. The CDR3 coding sequence is TGTGCCAGCAGTTTTGAGGCAAGCCGGGTTACAGATACGCAGTATTTT. It specifies CASSFEASRVTDTQYF.

This sequence joins TRBV11-3 and TRBJ2-1; D perhaps matches TRBD2 (6 bases). The germline V gene encodes CDR1 SGHNT and CDR2 YENEEA. The CDR3 is made up of 13 amino acids. Trimming took 4 bases from V and 5 from J, leaving 9 bases between them. The CDR3 here is CASSWGLNNEQFF. The CDR3 bases are TGTGCCAGCAGCTGGGGACTGAACAATGAGCAGTTCTTC.

This clone was found once. The V gene is TRBV7-3, the J gene TRBJ2-7, with 9 bases matching TRBD1. J lost 0 bases, V lost 4 bases, and 7 bases had no gene match. Germline V gene data show CDR1 as SGHTA and CDR2 as FQGTGA. The CDR3 length is 16 residues. The CDR3 sequence: CASSSRDRAISYEQYF. For the CDR3, the DNA is TGTGCCAGCAGCTCCCGGGACAGGGCGATCTCCTACGAGCAGTACTTC.

The chain couples TRBV30 to TRBJ1-2; 9 nucleotides line up with TRBD1. The V and J ends lost 0 bases and 7 bases, in that order; junction bases with no gene match: 3. Germline lookup yields CDR1 GTSNPN and CDR2 SVGIG (reference sequence). This CDR3 has 13 amino acids. The DNA of the CDR3 is TGTGCCTGGAGTGTACAGGGGGCTTTTGGCTACACCTTC. Protein: CAWSVQGAFGYTF.

This chain joins TRBV27 and TRBJ2-3, with 9 bases identical to TRBD2. After removal of 0 bases from V and 4 bases from J, the junction contained 5 bases not matched to a gene. The CDR3 runs 16 residues. Germline values: CDR1 MNHEY, CDR2 SMNVEV (reference sequence). The CDR3 DNA follows: TGTGCCAGCAGTTTATCGTGGCGGGAGGGCCCAGATACGCAGTATTTT. Translated: CASSLSWREGPDTQYF.